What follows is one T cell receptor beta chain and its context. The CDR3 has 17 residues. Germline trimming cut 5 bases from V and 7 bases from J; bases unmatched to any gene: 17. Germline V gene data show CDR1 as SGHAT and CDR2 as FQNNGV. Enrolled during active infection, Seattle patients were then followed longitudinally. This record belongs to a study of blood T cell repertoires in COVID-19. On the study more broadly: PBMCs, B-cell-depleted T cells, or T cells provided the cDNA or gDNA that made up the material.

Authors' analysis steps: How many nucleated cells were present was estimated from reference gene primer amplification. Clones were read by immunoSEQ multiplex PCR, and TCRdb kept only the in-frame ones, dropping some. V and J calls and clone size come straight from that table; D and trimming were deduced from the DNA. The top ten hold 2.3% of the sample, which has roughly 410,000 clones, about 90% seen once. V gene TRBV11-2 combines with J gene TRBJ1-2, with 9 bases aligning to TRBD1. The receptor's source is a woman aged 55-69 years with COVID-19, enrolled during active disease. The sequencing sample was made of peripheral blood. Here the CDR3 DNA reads TGTGCCAGCAGCGCAGCGGTCTATGGGACAGGGCACGGTGGCTACACCTTC. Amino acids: CASSAAVYGTGHGGYTF.